This T cell receptor beta chain was identified during a study of cytomegalovirus exposure and HLA in healthy donors. The overall study: Earlier, fewer than 140 million unique TCR beta sequences were recovered from some 200 million T cells by an analysis.

Study outcomes and limitations: Exclusion as indistinguishable affected some V segments, including TRBV6-2 and TRBV6-3. Earlier analysis yielded a pattern in which most TCR beta V segments were productive about 90% or about 30% of the time.

The PCR was carried out with 60 Vbeta primers and 13 Jbeta primers. TCRdb's copy holds only in-frame clones and misses some; the assay was immunoSEQ multiplex PCR. The sample lists 150,000 to 200,000 clones, 81% occurring once. CDR3 size: 14 residues. Germline V gene data show CDR1 as SQVTM and CDR2 as ANQGSEA. The ends lost 5 bases at V and 3 bases at J; junction bases unmatched: 7. This clone was recorded a few times. Its antigen is not known. The clonotype comes from a woman younger than 35 in good health and CMV-seropositive. The specimen was PBMCs. The chain combines TRBV29-1 with TRBJ2-3; 8 positions agree with TRBD1. CDR3 in amino acids: CSVPRGPGTDTQYF. Written as DNA, the CDR3 is TGCAGCGTTCCCAGGGGGCCAGGTACAGATACGCAGTATTTT.